What follows is one TCR beta chain and its context. Its antigen is undetermined. The CDR3 totals 14 residues. Germline CDR1 reads MGHRA; CDR2 reads YSYEKL. The germline V and J ends were trimmed by 4 bases and 7 bases, with 11 bases remaining between them. These data come from a study of cytomegalovirus exposure and HLA in healthy donors. General study findings and limits: The study listed roughly 160 cytomegalovirus-associated TCR beta chains.

In the PCR, 60 Vbeta and 13 Jbeta primers were used. Produced via immunoSEQ multiplex PCR; TCRdb's table is partial and in-frame only. The table has under 200,000 clones, around three quarters seen once. The V call is TRBV4-1, the J call TRBJ1-6; D remains ambiguous. The receptor was isolated from a woman aged 25 to 39 in good health and CMV-seropositive. Sequences were obtained from PBMCs. The CDR3 bases are TGCGCCAGCAGCCTAAGCGGCGAGAATTCACCCCTCCACTTT. The encoded protein is CASSLSGENSPLHF.